Presented here are 20 T cell receptor beta chains from one specimen sequenced in a study of beta chain features in type 1 diabetes. Notes on the study in general: In all four CD4+ subsets, TCRB CDR3 length was significantly, moderately reduced in type 1 diabetes.

Antigens for these TCRs are unknown. Expressed TCRB transcripts got sequenced, as all isolated RNA was reverse transcribed. Produced via immunoSEQ multiplex PCR; TCRdb's table is partial and in-frame only. The sample consists of about 370,000 clones, 9.6% of them appearing once. Specimen: central memory CD4+ T cells from blood. All receptors derive from a man aged 25 to 40 with type 1 diabetes.

The J gene is TRBJ1-5, the V gene TRBV6-6; D unresolved. The CDR3 is made up of 13 amino acids. Germline V CDR1 and CDR2: MNHNY, SVGAGI (reference sequence). The V end was cut by 9 bases, the J end by 6 bases, with 15 bases between. The CDR3: CASGLQVGQPQHF. The CDR3 nucleotides are TGTGCCAGTGGATTGCAAGTCGGTCAGCCCCAGCATTTT.

The V and J genes are TRBV4-3 and TRBJ2-3; D gene uncertain. The CDR3 has 15 amino acids. V lost 0 bases, J lost 2 bases, and 9 bases lay in between. The germline V gene encodes CDR1 LGHNA and CDR2 YSLEER. For the CDR3, the DNA is TGCGCCAGCAGCCAAGATGCCTCGTACACAGATACGCAGTATTTT. Amino acid sequence: CASSQDASYTDTQYF.

This clone occurred a few times. The gene calls are TRBV5-1 and TRBJ2-1, with 8 bases identical to TRBD2. The CDR3 is 15 residues long. Trimming cost V 1 base and J 5 bases; bases outside gene matches: 5. Germline CDR1 SGHRS, CDR2 YFSETQ. CDR3 region: CASSLITSGNNEQFF. The CDR3 bases are TGCGCCAGCAGCTTGATCACTAGCGGTAACAATGAGCAGTTCTTC.

This clone turned up a few times. V and J are TRBV6-6 and TRBJ2-7; 7 bases line up with TRBD2. V trimming: 5 bases; J trimming: 1 base; junction bases outside the gene matches: 5. Germline CDR1 MNHNY, CDR2 SVGAGI (reference sequence). CDR3 length equals 14 residues. CDR3 DNA sequence: TGTGCCAGCAGTACCCGGGGGGATTCCTACGAGCAGTACTTC. It encodes CASSTRGDSYEQYF.

This CDR3 is CASSPLAGSSYEQYF. CDR3 in DNA: TGTGCCAGCAGTCCACTAGCGGGGAGCTCCTACGAGCAGTACTTC. The chain uses TRBV27 and TRBJ2-7, with 10 bases that match TRBD2. The V segment lost 5 bases and the J segment 0 bases; nucleotides outside the gene matches: 4. CDR3 size: 15 residues. Germline CDR1 is MNHEY and CDR2 is SMNVEV (reference sequence).

This clone turned up a few times. The rearrangement joins TRBV10-3 to TRBJ2-3; 11 bases fit TRBD2. Germline lookup yields CDR1 ENHRY and CDR2 SYGVKD. This CDR3 contains 17 residues. V shed 2 bases and J 4 bases; nucleotides not matched to a gene: 8. The CDR3 loop is CAISENFGLAGADTQYF. The DNA of the CDR3 is TGTGCCATCAGTGAGAATTTCGGACTAGCGGGCGCAGATACGCAGTATTTT.

This clone was seen more than once but under ten times. V usage is TRBV7-2 and J usage is TRBJ2-2, with D maybe TRBD1 (5 bases). The CDR3 runs to 16 residues. Germline V lookup: CDR1 SGHTA, CDR2 FQGNSA. Trimming cost V 2 bases and J 5 bases, with 15 bases left between them. CDR3 in amino acids: CASSLRGRVETGELFF. The CDR3, as DNA: TGTGCCAGCAGCTTAAGGGGCAGAGTGGAGACCGGGGAGCTGTTTTTT.

This clone was observed a few times. The CDR3 here is CASRIQQVNTEAFF. Here the CDR3 DNA reads TGCGCCAGCAGGATCCAGCAAGTGAACACTGAAGCTTTCTTT. The chain uses TRBV5-1 and TRBJ1-1; D unclear. In germline, CDR1 is SGHRS, CDR2 YFSETQ. CDR3 size: 14 residues. Trimming pared 5 bases from V and 0 bases from J, leaving 11 bases between.

The chain has TRBV19 and TRBJ2-3; 7 bases agree with TRBD2. CDR1 LNHDA and CDR2 SQIVND come from the germline V gene (reference sequence). V lost 9 bases and J lost 3; bases outside the gene matches: 9. CDR3 length equals 14 residues. CDR3 loop: CASLPGGGTDTQYF. CDR3 DNA: TGTGCCAGCCTGCCGGGAGGTGGTACAGATACGCAGTATTTT.

The chain carries TRBV28 and TRBJ2-2; weak D call: TRBD2 (6 bases). The germline V gene has CDR1 MDHEN and CDR2 SYDVKM. V lost 1 base and J lost 2, with 8 bases in between. The CDR3 runs to 15 residues. The CDR3 DNA reads as TGTGCCAGCAGTTTATCGGCGGGAAACACCGGGGAGCTGTTTTTT. Its translation is CASSLSAGNTGELFF. Looking up the rest from reference TRBV28 and TRBJ2-2 gives the full variable domain: DVKVTQSSRYLVKRTGEKVFLECVQDMDHENMFWYRQDPGLGLRLIYFSYDVKMKEKGDIPEGYSVSREKKERFSLILESASTNQTSMYLCASSLSAGNTGELFFGEGSRLTVL.

This clone was picked up a small number of times. A read error may produce the germline difference seen at one junction end. V gene TRBV7-7 combines with J gene TRBJ2-7; a weak D match, TRBD1 (5 bases). The CDR3 is made up of 12 amino acids. Germline CDR1 SSHAT, CDR2 FNYEAQ (reference sequence). CDR3 nucleotide sequence: TGTGCTAGCAGCCGACAGAACTACGAGCAGTACTTC. Amino acids: CASSRQNYEQYF.

V gene TRBV7-9 combines with J gene TRBJ2-1, with a possible D match to TRBD2 (7 bases). Trimming stripped 4 bases from V and 6 bases from J, with 16 bases between. Germline-derived CDR1 and CDR2 are SEHNR and FQNEAQ (reference sequence). The CDR3 is 15 residues long. The CDR3 region has the DNA TGTGCCAGCAGCTCAATGGGGGGGCCCCTCAATGAGCAGTTCTTC. Translation gives CASSSMGGPLNEQFF.

The rearrangement joins TRBV2 to TRBJ1-1; D possibly corresponds to TRBD1 (6 bases). The germline V and J ends were trimmed by 3 bases and 5 bases, with 10 bases remaining between them. CDR3 length: 13 amino acids. Germline CDR1 SNHLY, CDR2 FYNNEI. DNA for the CDR3: TGTGCCAGCAGTGACCAGGGGAGGACTGAAGCTTTCTTT. It is translated as CASSDQGRTEAFF.

This chain connects TRBV5-1 to TRBJ2-2; D is ambiguous. Trimming left V 0 bases short and J 4 bases short, with 10 bases between. CDR1 is SGHRS, CDR2 YFSETQ, per germline. This CDR3 contains 15 residues. CDR3 loop: CASSLEGTITGELFF. CDR3 DNA sequence: TGCGCCAGCAGCTTGGAAGGAACCATCACCGGGGAGCTGTTTTTT.

The table lists this clone with a few counts. The rearrangement links TRBV15 to TRBJ2-2; D uncertain. Germline V gene lookup returns CDR1 LNHNV and CDR2 YYDKDF (reference sequence). V shed 0 bases and J shed 6 bases, with 14 bases lying between them. The CDR3 has 16 amino acids. The CDR3 spells CATSRDVTRTAGELFF. CDR3 nucleotide sequence: TGTGCCACCAGCAGAGATGTGACACGAACTGCCGGGGAGCTGTTTTTT.

V is TRBV7-2 and J is TRBJ2-1, with 7 bases that match TRBD2. The CDR3 extends over 19 amino acids. Germline loops: CDR1 SGHTA, CDR2 FQGNSA. Trimming at V came to 0 bases and at J to 0 bases, leaving 11 bases not matched to a gene. The CDR3 DNA reads TGTGCCAGCAGCTTAGCGAGGTGGGAGGGGTTAACCTCCTACAATGAGCAGTTCTTC. The encoded protein is CASSLARWEGLTSYNEQFF.

In its sample, this clone was seen a few times. V gene TRBV2 combines with J gene TRBJ2-7; D not resolved. The V end was cut by 4 bases, the J end by 5 bases, with 6 bases between. CDR3 length: 11 residues. Germline CDR1 is SNHLY and CDR2 is FYNNEI. CDR3 amino acids: CASSAEDEQYF. The CDR3 DNA is TGTGCCAGCAGTGCCGAGGACGAGCAGTACTTC.

This clone occurred a few times. V and J are TRBV7-2 and TRBJ2-7; 9 bases map to TRBD2. V was pared by 0 bases and J by 3 bases, with 6 bases of the junction left unmatched. This CDR3 is 16 amino acids long. CDR1 and CDR2 from the germline V gene are SGHTA and FQGNSA. In DNA, the CDR3 is TGTGCCAGCAGCTTAGCAACGCGGGAGGGCCACTACGAGCAGTACTTC. It yields the protein CASSLATREGHYEQYF.

This clone turned up a few times. DNA for the CDR3: TGTGCCAGTAAGGCTGGGGACGTTTATGGCTACACCTTC. Its protein product is CASKAGDVYGYTF. The J gene is TRBJ1-2, the V gene TRBV25-1; the D gene is possibly TRBD1 (5 bases). V lost 9 bases, J lost 5 bases, and 16 bases lay in between. The CDR3 extends over 13 amino acids. CDR1 is MGHDK and CDR2 is SYGVNS in the germline V gene.

V is TRBV7-3 and J is TRBJ2-7, with D possibly being TRBD1 (7 bases). V dropped 2 bases and J dropped 2 bases, with 13 bases sitting between them. Germline values: CDR1 SGHTA, CDR2 FQGTGA. CDR3 size: 15 residues. DNA for the CDR3: TGTGCCAGCAGCTTATTAGCCAGGGGGGCCTACGAGCAGTACTTC. It translates to CASSLLARGAYEQYF. Using reference TRBV7-3 and TRBJ2-7 for the parts outside the CDR3, the full variable domain is GAGVSQTPSNKVTEKGKYVELRCDPISGHTALYWYRQSLGQGPEFLIYFQGTGAADDSGLPNDRFFAVRPEGSVSTLKIQRTERGDSAVYLCASSLLARGAYEQYFGPGTRLTVT.